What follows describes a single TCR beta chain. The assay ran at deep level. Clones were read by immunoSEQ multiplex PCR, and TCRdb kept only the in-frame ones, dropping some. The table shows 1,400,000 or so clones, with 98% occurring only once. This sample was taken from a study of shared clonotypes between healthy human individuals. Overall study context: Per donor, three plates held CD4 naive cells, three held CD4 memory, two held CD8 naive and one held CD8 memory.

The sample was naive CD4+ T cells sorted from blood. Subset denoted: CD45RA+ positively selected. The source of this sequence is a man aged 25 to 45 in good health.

The CDR3 DNA reads TGTGCCAGCAGCCAAGATACGGGGACTAGCTTCTATGAGCAGTTCTTC. Amino acid sequence: CASSQDTGTSFYEQFF. The chain carries TRBV4-2 and TRBJ2-1, with 9 bases fitting TRBD2. J gave up 8 bases and V 0 bases, and 8 bases lay outside the gene matches. The CDR3 extends over 16 amino acids. Germline values: CDR1 LGHNA, CDR2 YNFKEQ.